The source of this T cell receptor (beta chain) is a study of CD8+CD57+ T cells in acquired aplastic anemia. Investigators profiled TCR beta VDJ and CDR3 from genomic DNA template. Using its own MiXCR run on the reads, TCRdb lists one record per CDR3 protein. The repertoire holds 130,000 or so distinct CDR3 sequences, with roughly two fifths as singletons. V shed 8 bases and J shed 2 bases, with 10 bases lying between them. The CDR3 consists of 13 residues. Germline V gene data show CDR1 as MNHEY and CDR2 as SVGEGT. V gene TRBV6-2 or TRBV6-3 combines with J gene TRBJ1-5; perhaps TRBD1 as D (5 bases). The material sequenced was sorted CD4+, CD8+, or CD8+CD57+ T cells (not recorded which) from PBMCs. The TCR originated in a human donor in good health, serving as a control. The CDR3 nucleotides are TGTGCCAGCGGGACGTCCGGCAATCAGCCCCAGCATTTT. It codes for CASGTSGNQPQHF.